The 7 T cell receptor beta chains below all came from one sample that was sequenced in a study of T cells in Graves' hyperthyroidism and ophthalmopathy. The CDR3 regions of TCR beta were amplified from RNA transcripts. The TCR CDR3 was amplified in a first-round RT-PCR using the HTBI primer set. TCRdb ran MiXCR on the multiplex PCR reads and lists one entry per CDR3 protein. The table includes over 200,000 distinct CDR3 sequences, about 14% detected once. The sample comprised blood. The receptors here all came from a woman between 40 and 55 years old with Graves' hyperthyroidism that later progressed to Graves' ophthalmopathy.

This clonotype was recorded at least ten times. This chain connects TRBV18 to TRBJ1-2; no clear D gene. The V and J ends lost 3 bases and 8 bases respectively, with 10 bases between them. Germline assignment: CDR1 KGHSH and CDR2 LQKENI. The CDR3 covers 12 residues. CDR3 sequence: CASSPVRVGYTF. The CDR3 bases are TGTGCCAGCTCACCCGTAAGGGTCGGCTACACCTTC.

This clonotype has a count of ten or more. The CDR3 reads CASSPDRSNQPQHF. In nucleotides, the CDR3 is TGTGCCAGCAGTCCAGACAGGTCAAATCAGCCCCAGCATTTT. V gene TRBV12-3 or TRBV12-4 combines with J gene TRBJ1-5, with D tentatively TRBD1 (6 bases). This CDR3 is 14 amino acids long. With 5 bases removed from V and 4 bases from J, the gap between germline ends came to 12 bases.

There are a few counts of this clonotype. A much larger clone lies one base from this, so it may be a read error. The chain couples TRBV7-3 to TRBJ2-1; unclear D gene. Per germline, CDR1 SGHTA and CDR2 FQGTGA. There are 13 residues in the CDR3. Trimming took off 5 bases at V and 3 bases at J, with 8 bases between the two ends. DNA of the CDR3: TGTGCCAGCAGCCCCGGAGTCTACAATGAGCAGTTCTTC. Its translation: CASSPGVYNEQFF.

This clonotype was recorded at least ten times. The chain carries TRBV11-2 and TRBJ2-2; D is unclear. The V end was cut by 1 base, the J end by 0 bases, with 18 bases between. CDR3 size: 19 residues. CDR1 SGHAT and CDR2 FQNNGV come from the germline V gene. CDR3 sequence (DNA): TGTGCCAGCAGCTTAGGTTTCTTGTGGGCTCCTACGAACACCGGGGAGCTGTTTTTT. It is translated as CASSLGFLWAPTNTGELFF. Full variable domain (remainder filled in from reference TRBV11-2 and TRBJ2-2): EAGVAQSPRYKIIEKRQSVAFWCNPISGHATLYWYQQILGQGPKLLIQFQNNGVVDDSQLPKDRFSAERLKGVDSTLKIQPAKLEDSAVYLCASSLGFLWAPTNTGELFFGEGSRLTVL.

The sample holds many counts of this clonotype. CDR3 DNA: TGCGCCAGCAGCCTCGGGACTAGCGGGGTCTACAATGAGCAGTTCTTC. Its protein is CASSLGTSGVYNEQFF. The gene calls are TRBV5-1 and TRBJ2-1; 13 bases map to TRBD2. CDR1 SGHRS and CDR2 YFSETQ come from the germline V gene. After removal of 4 bases from V and 3 bases from J, the junction contained 4 bases not matched to a gene. The CDR3 has 16 residues.

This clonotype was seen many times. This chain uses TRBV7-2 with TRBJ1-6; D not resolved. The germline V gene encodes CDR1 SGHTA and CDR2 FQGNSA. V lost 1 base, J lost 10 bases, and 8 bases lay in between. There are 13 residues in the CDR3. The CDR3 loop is CASSLGGWSPLHF. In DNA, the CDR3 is TGTGCCAGCAGCTTAGGGGGTTGGTCACCCCTCCACTTT. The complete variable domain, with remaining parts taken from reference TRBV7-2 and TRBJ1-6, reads GAGVSQSPSNKVTEKGKDVELRCDPISGHTALYWYRQSLGQGLEFLIYFQGNSAPDKSGLPSDRFSAERTGGSVSTLTIQRTQQEDSAVYLCASSLGGWSPLHFGNGTRLTVT.

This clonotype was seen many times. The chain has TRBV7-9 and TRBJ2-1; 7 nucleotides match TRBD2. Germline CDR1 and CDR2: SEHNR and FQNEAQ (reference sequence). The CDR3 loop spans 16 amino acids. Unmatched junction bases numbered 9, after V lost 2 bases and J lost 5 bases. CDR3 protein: CASSLFPGGGNNEQFF. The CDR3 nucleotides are TGTGCCAGCAGCTTATTCCCGGGGGGAGGTAACAATGAGCAGTTCTTC.